The clone carrying this T cell receptor beta chain came up a few times. Its specificity is unknown. This specimen comes from a study of T cells after yellow fever vaccination. The study, taken as a whole, reports: Re-detected after boosting: most primary clones, 95% to 98% of CD4 and 80% to 90% of CD8. CD4 and CD8 compartments shared a small share of clonotypes.

The authors made TCR cDNA by 5'RACE template switching, adding a universal primer site and UMIs. TCRdb redid the calling of the 5' RACE reads with MiXCR, one entry per CDR3 protein. The sample includes about 330,000 distinct CDR3 sequences, 8.1% of them seen just once. The CDR3 covers 14 residues. From germline, CDR1 is SEHNR and CDR2 FQNEAQ (reference sequence). Trimming pared 2 bases from V and 0 bases from J, leaving 8 bases between. The J gene is TRBJ2-7, the V gene TRBV7-9; tentative D call: TRBD2 (5 bases). This receptor was taken from a man aged 18-30 years who received the YFV17D yellow fever vaccine. Sample: PBMCs, taken roughly 47 days after the first yellow fever vaccination. CDR3: CASSLTLASYEQYF. The DNA for the CDR3 is TGTGCCAGCAGCTTAACCCTAGCCTCCTACGAGCAGTACTTC.